This T cell receptor (beta chain) originates from a study of blood T cell repertoires in COVID-19. Study-level background: T cells, B-cell-depleted T cells, or PBMCs provided the cDNA or gDNA that served as material.

This clone was recorded a few times. This CDR3 spans 13 amino acids. V lost 4 bases to trimming and J lost 8 bases; unmatched junction nucleotides: 8. CDR1 and CDR2 from the germline V gene are SGHRS and YFSETQ. Using immunoSEQ multiplex PCR, the repertoire was profiled, and TCRdb retains in-frame clones only, with some absent. The repertoire holds 45,000 to 60,000 clones, with 82% as singletons. The rearrangement joins TRBV5-1 to TRBJ1-1; TRBD1 matches at 7 bases. The sequence came from a human donor with acute or convalescent COVID-19. The donor label of this sample is uncertain. The sample was peripheral blood. The CDR3 region has the DNA TGCGCCAGCAGCAGTACAGGGGTCTGGGAAGCTTTCTTT. As protein: CASSSTGVWEAFF.